This T cell receptor beta chain derives from a study of blood T cells in healthy people across ages. A second PCR, run for 7 to 11 cycles, used a sample-barcoded 5' primer plus a J-beta primer mix. TCRdb processed the 5' RACE reads anew with MiXCR; each CDR3 protein has one entry. The table records 750,000 to 850,000 distinct CDR3 sequences, roughly 25% of them present only once. This clonotype was counted only a few times. The CDR3 is made up of 14 amino acids. V dropped 6 bases and J dropped 0; count of bases not matched to a gene: 4. The data were also submitted as part of a second study, on T cells of mothers and their children.

This clonotype was obtained from a boy aged 10-17 years in good health. Sequencing was done on a sample of blood. V is TRBV12-3 or TRBV12-4 and J is TRBJ2-5, with 7 nucleotides matching TRBD2. The CDR3 DNA reads as TGTGCCAGCAGGACTAGCAGGAACCAAGAGACCCAGTACTTC. Its protein product is CASRTSRNQETQYF.